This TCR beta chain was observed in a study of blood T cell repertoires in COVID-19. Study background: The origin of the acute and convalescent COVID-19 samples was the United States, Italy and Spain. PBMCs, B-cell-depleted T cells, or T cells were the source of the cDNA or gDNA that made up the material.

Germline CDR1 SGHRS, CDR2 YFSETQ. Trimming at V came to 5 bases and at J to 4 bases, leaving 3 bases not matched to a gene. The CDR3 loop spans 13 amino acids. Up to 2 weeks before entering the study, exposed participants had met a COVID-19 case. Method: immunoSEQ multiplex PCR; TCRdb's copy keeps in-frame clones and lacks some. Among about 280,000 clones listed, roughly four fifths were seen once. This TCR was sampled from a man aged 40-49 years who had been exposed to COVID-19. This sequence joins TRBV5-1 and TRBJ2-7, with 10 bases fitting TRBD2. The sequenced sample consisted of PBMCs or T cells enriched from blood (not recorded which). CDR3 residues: CASRLAGVYEQYF. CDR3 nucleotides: TGCGCCAGCAGGCTAGCGGGAGTTTACGAGCAGTACTTC.